This record concerns one T cell receptor (beta chain) sequence. Its specificity is not known. This specimen comes from a study of T cell responses to AZD1222 COVID-19 vaccine. Regarding the study as a whole: Sampling captured repertoires only after the peak T cell response. There were mostly white British donors and more females than males, and clonal diversity was possibly underestimated. Spike-specific TCRs gained breadth and depth after people received two AZD1222 doses. As reported, nearly half of all spike-specific TCRs target variant regions that are unmutated.

Germline V gene lookup returns CDR1 MGHDK and CDR2 SYGVNS. V lost 6 bases and J 4 bases, leaving 18 bases between the germline ends. CDR3 length equals 16 residues. Data came from immunoSEQ multiplex PCR; TCRdb stores just in-frame clones and leaves some out. Among fewer than 90,000 clones listed, about 86% were seen once. The TCR was taken from an adult who received the AZD1222 COVID-19 vaccine. V and J are TRBV25-1 and TRBJ2-2; perhaps D is TRBD1 or TRBD2 (6 bases each). The material was peripheral blood, obtained 28 days after the second AZD1222 dose. The CDR3 region has the DNA TGTGCCAGCAGCCCACCCGGAGGGGGGCTCACCGGGGAGCTGTTTTTT. Its protein is CASSPPGGGLTGELFF.